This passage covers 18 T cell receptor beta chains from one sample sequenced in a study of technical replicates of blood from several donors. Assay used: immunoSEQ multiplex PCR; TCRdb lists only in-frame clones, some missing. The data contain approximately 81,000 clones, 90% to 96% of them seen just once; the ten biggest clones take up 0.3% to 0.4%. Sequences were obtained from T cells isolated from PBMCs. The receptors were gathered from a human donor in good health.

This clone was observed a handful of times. The DNA of the CDR3 is TGTGCCAGCAGCGGGGTTGAGGAGAGCACAGATACGCAGTATTTT. Residues: CASSGVEESTDTQYF. The rearrangement uses TRBV9 and TRBJ2-3; D remains ambiguous. The CDR3 length is 15 residues. Germline V gives CDR1 SGDLS, CDR2 YYNGEE. Trimming took 3 bases from V and 0 from J, leaving 11 bases between them.

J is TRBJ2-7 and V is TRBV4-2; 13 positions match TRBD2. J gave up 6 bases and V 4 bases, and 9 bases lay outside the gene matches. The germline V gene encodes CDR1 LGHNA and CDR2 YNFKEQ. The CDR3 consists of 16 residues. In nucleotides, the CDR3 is TGTGCCAGCAGCCCTCCTGGACTAGCGGGAGTGCGCGAGCAGTACTTC. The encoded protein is CASSPPGLAGVREQYF.

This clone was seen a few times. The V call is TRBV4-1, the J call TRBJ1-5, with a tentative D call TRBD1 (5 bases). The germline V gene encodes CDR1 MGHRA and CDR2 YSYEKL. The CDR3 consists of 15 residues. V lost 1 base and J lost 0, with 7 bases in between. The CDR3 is CASSQGQNSNQPQHF. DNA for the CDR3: TGCGCCAGCAGCCAAGGACAGAATAGCAATCAGCCCCAGCATTTT.

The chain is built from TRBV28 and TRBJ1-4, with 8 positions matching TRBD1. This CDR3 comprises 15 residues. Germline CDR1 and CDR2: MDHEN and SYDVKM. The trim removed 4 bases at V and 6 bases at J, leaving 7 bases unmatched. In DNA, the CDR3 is TGTGCCAGCAGTTCCGGGGGACAGGTTCATGAAAAACTGTTTTTT. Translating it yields CASSSGGQVHEKLFF.

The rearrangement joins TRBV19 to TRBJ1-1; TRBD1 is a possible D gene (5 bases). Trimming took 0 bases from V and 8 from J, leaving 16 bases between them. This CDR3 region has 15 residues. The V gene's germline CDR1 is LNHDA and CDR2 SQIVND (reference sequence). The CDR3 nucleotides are TGTGCCAGTAGTATAGAAGGGGCCTTCCTGGGCGAAGCTTTCTTT. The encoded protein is CASSIEGAFLGEAFF.

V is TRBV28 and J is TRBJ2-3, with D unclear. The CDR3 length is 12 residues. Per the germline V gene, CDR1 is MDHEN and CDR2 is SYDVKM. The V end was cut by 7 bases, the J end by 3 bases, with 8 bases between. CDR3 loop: CASTAATDTQYF. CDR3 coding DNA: TGTGCCAGCACCGCGGCTACAGATACGCAGTATTTT. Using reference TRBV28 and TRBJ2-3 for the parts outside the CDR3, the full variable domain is DVKVTQSSRYLVKRTGEKVFLECVQDMDHENMFWYRQDPGLGLRLIYFSYDVKMKEKGDIPEGYSVSREKKERFSLILESASTNQTSMYLCASTAATDTQYFGPGTRLTVL.

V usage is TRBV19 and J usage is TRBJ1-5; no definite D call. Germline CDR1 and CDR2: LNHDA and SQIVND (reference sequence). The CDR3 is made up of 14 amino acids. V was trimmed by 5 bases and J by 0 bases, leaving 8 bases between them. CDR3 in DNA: TGTGCCAGTAGTGAGCAGGATAGCAATCAGCCCCAGCATTTT. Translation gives CASSEQDSNQPQHF.

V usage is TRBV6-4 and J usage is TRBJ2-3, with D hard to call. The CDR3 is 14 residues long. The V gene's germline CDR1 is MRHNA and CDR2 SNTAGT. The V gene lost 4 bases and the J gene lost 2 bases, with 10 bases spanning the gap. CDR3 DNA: TGTGCCAGCAGTGTAACAGAATACACAGATACGCAGTATTTT. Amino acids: CASSVTEYTDTQYF.

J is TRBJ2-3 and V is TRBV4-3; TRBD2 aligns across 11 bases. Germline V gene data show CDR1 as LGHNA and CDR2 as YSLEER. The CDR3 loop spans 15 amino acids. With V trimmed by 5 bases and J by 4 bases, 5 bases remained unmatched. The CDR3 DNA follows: TGCGCCAGCAGCACACTAGCGGGAGAGGCAGATACGCAGTATTTT. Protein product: CASSTLAGEADTQYF.

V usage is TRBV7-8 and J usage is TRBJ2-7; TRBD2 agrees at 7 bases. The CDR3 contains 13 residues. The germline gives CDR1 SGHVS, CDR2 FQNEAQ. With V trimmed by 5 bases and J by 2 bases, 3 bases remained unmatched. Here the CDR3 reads CASSQAGTYEQYF. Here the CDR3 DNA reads TGTGCCAGCAGCCAAGCGGGAACCTACGAGCAGTACTTC.

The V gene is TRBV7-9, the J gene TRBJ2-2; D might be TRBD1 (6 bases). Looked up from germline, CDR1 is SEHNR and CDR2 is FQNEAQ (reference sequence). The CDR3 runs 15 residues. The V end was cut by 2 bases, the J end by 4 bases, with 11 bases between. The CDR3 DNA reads TGTGCCAGCAGCTTATCGGACAGCGGCACCGGGGAGCTGTTTTTT. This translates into CASSLSDSGTGELFF.

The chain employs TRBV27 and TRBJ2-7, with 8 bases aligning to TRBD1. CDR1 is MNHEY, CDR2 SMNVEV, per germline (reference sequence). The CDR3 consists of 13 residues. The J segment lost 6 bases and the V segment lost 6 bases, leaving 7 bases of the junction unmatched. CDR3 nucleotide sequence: TGTGCCAGCAGAGGACAGGGTCTTGGCGAGCAGTACTTC. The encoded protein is CASRGQGLGEQYF.

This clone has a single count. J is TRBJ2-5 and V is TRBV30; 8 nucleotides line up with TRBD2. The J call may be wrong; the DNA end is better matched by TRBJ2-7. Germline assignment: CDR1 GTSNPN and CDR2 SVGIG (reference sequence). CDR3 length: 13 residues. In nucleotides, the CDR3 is TGTGCCTGGAGGTGGAGCGGGAGTGACGAGCAGTACTTC. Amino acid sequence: CAWRWSGSDEQYF.

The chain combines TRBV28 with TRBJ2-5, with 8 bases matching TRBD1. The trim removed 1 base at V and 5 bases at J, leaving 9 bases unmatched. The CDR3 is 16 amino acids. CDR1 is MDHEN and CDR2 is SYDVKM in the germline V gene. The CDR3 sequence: CASSLYTGGSSETQYF. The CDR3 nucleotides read TGTGCCAGCAGTTTATATACAGGGGGATCCTCCGAGACCCAGTACTTC. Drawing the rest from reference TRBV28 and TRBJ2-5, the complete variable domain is DVKVTQSSRYLVKRTGEKVFLECVQDMDHENMFWYRQDPGLGLRLIYFSYDVKMKEKGDIPEGYSVSREKKERFSLILESASTNQTSMYLCASSLYTGGSSETQYFGPGTRLLVL.

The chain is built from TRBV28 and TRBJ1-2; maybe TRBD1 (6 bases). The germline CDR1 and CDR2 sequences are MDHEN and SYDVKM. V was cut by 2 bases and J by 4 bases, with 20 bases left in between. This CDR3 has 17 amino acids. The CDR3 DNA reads TGTGCCAGCAGTTTAAAATCACCGGGACAATCAATCTATGGCTACACCTTC. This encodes CASSLKSPGQSIYGYTF.

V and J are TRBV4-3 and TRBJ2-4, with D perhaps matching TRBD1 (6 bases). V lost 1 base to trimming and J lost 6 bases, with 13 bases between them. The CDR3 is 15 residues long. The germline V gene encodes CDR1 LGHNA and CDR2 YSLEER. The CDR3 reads CASSQGQGSGNIQYF. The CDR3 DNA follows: TGCGCCAGCAGCCAAGGCCAGGGGAGTGGAAACATTCAGTACTTC.

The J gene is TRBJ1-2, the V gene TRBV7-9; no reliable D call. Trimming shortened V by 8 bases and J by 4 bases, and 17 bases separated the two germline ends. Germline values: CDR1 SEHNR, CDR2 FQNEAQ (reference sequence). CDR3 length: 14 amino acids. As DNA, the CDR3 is TGTGCCAGCTTGGATGGAGGCAGTCTCTATGGCTACACCTTC. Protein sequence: CASLDGGSLYGYTF.

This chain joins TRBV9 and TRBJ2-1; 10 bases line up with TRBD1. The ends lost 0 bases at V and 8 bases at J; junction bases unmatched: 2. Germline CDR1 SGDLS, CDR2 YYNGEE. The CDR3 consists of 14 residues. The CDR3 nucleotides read TGTGCCAGCAGCGTAGATGGACAGGGGGATGAGCAGTTCTTC. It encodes CASSVDGQGDEQFF.